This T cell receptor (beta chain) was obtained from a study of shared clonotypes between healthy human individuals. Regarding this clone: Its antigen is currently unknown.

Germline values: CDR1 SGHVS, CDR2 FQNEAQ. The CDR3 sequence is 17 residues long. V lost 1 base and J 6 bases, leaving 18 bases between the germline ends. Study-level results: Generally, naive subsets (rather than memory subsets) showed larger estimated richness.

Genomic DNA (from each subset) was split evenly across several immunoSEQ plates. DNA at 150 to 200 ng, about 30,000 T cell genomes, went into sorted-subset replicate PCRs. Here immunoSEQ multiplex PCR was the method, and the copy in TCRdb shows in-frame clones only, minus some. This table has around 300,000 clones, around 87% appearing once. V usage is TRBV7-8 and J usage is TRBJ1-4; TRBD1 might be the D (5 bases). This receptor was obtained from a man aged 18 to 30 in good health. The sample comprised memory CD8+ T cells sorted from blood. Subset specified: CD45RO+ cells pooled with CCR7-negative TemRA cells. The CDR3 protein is CASSLVNRGTDYEKLFF. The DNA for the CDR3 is TGTGCCAGCAGCTTAGTGAATCGCGGGACGGACTATGAAAAACTGTTTTTT.